This T cell receptor beta chain derives from a study of blood T cell repertoires in COVID-19 (dated by TCRdb to the early 2020s). About the study as a whole: The collaborator samples originated in the United States, Italy and Spain and spanned the acute and convalescent phases of COVID-19. The material from the prospective study consisted of cDNA or gDNA derived from T cells, B-cell-depleted T cells, or PBMCs. The dataset comprised deeply sampled blood TCRbeta repertoires from subjects exposed to, actively infected with, or recovered from COVID-19. Where available, HLA class I and class II types were taken from metadata supplied by the sample provider and were not determined by assay-based typing. The samples were drawn from the first 160 participants of the ongoing ImmuneRACE study and from some 1,300 subjects provided by 6 global collaborators. The repertoires were released in a freely available public database meant as a resource for research on the immune response to SARS-CoV-2. Nearly every sample came with metadata listing a de-identified subject ID, COVID-19 status, age in years and sex.

This clone occurred once. There is no known antigen for this receptor. No per-base quality is available; no much larger clone lies one base away. TCRbeta CDR3 regions were amplified from genomic DNA by means of the immunoSEQ Assay, a bias-controlled multiplex PCR. For the original study's pipeline: Within the assay, amplification of reference gene primers was used to estimate how many nucleated cells each sample contained. Sequence reads were collapsed and filtered to measure the absolute abundance of every unique TCRbeta CDR3 rearrangement. For each sample, productive Simpson clonality was calculated as the square root of Simpson's diversity index over productive rearrangements. TCRdb obtained this table from immuneACCESS and retained in-frame rearrangements with V and J assigned. These tables miss some clones; where compared with another copy, unresolved V genes account for less than half of the shortfall, and the remainder is unexplained. V and J calls and clone size are copied from that table; D and trimming were computed from the DNA. For this sample the table gives approximately 230,000 clones, of which around 89% were detected only once. Roughly 4% of the sample lies in the top ten.

Relative to germline, V is 1 base shorter and J is 2 bases shorter, with 13 bases between their ends. For CDR1 and CDR2, the germline V gene lists LGHNA and YSLEER. From its cysteine to its phenylalanine, the CDR3 spans 16 amino acids. The entry retains the CDR3 DNA only, 48 bases that are in frame from base 1. Participants in the prospective study were enrolled through a virtual design, were aged about 18 to 90 years, and lived in approximately 25 United States geographic areas. Cohort assignment in the prospective study relied on participant-reported clinical history from a screening survey and a study questionnaire. For ImmuneRACE Cohort 3, a participant was defined as recovered based on two consecutive negative NP/OP PCR tests, clearance by a healthcare professional, or resolution of symptoms. In the prospective study, whole blood, serum and a nasopharyngeal or oropharyngeal swab were collected from each participant by mobile phlebotomists. Participants in the prospective study had the option to provide additional blood draws and questionnaires over a roughly two-month period. Before DNA extraction, prospective study blood samples were shipped either frozen or at room temperature.

Overall study outcomes, separate from this receptor: The amount of clinical and demographic metadata varied by source and participant and was provided uncurated.

The origin of this receptor is a woman in her twenties or thirties who had recovered from COVID-19. Material for sequencing was PBMCs or T cells enriched from blood (not recorded which). This sequence uses TRBV4-3 and TRBJ2-3; D gene: possibly TRBD2, on 6 matching bases. The DNA is TGCGCCAGCAGCCAAGTCGGGAGCGGCAACACAGATACGCAGTATTTT. It encodes CASSQVGSGNTDTQYF.